This T cell receptor beta chain appears in the sequencing data of a study of lymphopenia after photon versus proton radiotherapy. Measured with immunoSEQ multiplex PCR; TCRdb has only the in-frame clones, and not every one. The repertoire includes 55,000 to 75,000 clones, around 90% of them detected once, and less than 3.5% sits in the top ten. Study-level points and caveats: Post-nadir diversity loss with photons came from oligoclonal expansion, particularly CD8+ Temra cells. Under photons, naive T cells and diversity fell while effector/memory populations rose.

With regard to this clone: What it binds is not known.

Sequenced here: peripheral blood, sampled from a patient treated with photon-based radiotherapy. This TCR came from a woman aged 65 to 85 with pancreatic cancer.

CDR3 nucleotides: TGTGCCAGCAGCTTATGGCGGCCGGGAACAACCTACGAGCAGTACTTC. This sequence encodes CASSLWRPGTTYEQYF. The chain links TRBV11-1 to TRBJ2-5; D is perhaps TRBD2 (5 bases). The DNA end lines up better with TRBJ2-7; the J call may be wrong. The CDR3 spans 16 residues. The germline gives CDR1 SGHAT, CDR2 FQDESV (reference sequence).